The 7 T cell receptor beta chains listed next were all sequenced from one sample in a study of chemoradiotherapy in HPV16-positive cancers. Some clones are missing from TCRdb's copy, which holds only in-frame ones; the method was immunoSEQ multiplex PCR. The sample lists 20,000 to 30,000 clones, roughly nine tenths occurring once. The sequencing here drew on blood, taken from a patient who underwent chemoradiotherapy. The receptors originated from a human donor with HPV-associated anogenital cancer.

J is TRBJ2-7 and V is TRBV7-2; TRBD1 might be the D (6 bases). Per germline, CDR1 SGHTA and CDR2 FQGNSA. The CDR3 is made up of 15 amino acids. V lost 5 bases to trimming and J lost 3 bases, with 17 bases between them. CDR3 sequence reads: CASSTSTGIGYEQYF. The CDR3 DNA reads TGTGCCAGCAGCACATCGACAGGAATAGGCTACGAGCAGTACTTC.

V gene TRBV19 combines with J gene TRBJ2-1; the match to TRBD2 covers 8 bases. Germline trimming cut 1 base from V and 4 bases from J; bases unmatched to any gene: 6. Germline CDR1 is LNHDA and CDR2 is SQIVND (reference sequence). The CDR3 contains 16 residues. The CDR3: CASSIGLAPHYNEQFF. In nucleotides, the CDR3 is TGTGCCAGTAGTATAGGACTAGCGCCTCATTACAATGAGCAGTTCTTC. Together with reference TRBV19 and TRBJ2-1, the CDR3 gives the full variable domain: DGGITQSPKYLFRKEGQNVTLSCEQNLNHDAMYWYRQDPGQGLRLIYYSQIVNDFQKGDIAEGYSVSREKKESFPLTVTSAQKNPTAFYLCASSIGLAPHYNEQFFGPGTRLTVL.

This chain connects TRBV11-2 to TRBJ2-5; 9 bases agree with TRBD2. J gave up 5 bases and V 5 bases, and 6 bases lay outside the gene matches. Germline V CDR1 and CDR2: SGHAT, FQNNGV. This CDR3 has 14 amino acids. This chain's CDR3 is CASSHSGGDETQYF. Here the CDR3 DNA reads TGTGCCAGCAGCCATAGCGGGGGCGACGAGACCCAGTACTTC.

The CDR3 region has the DNA TGTGCCAGTAACACCCGGGACAGGGGTCGGTATGGCTACACCTTC. It translates to CASNTRDRGRYGYTF. The chain has TRBV19 and TRBJ1-2, with 10 bases identical to TRBD1. This CDR3 is 15 amino acids long. Germline V CDR1 and CDR2: LNHDA, SQIVND (reference sequence). V lost 7 bases, J lost 5 bases, and 10 bases stayed unmatched.

The chain is built from TRBV7-8 and TRBJ1-5; D uncertain. Between the trimmed V and J ends, which lost 5 bases and 0 bases, there was a span of 11 bases. The germline gives CDR1 SGHVS, CDR2 FQNEAQ. CDR3 length: 15 amino acids. CDR3 loop: CASSPLGLSNQPQHF. The CDR3 DNA reads TGTGCCAGCAGCCCCTTGGGCCTTAGCAATCAGCCCCAGCATTTT.

A note on this clone: Its ends do not fully match the called genes, so a read error is possible. V is TRBV7-7 and J is TRBJ2-1; D assignment may be TRBD1 or TRBD2 (5 bases each). The germline gives CDR1 SSHAT, CDR2 FNYEAQ (reference sequence). CDR3 length equals 14 residues. CDR3: CASSEGISGNEQFF. CDR3 nucleotide sequence: TGTGCTAGCAGCGAGGGGATTTCAGGGAATGAGCAGTTCTTC. The variable domain in full, with the rest retrieved from reference TRBV7-7 and TRBJ2-1, is GAGVSQSPRYKVTKRGQDVTLRCDPISSHATLYWYQQALGQGPEFLTYFNYEAQPDKSGLPSDRFSAERPEGSISTLTIQRTEQRDSAMYRCASSEGISGNEQFFGPGTRLTVL.

This clone showed up just once. The chain employs TRBV6-1 and TRBJ2-5; possibly TRBD2 for D (6 bases). V lost 10 bases, J lost 5 bases, and 14 bases lay in between. The germline CDR1 and CDR2 sequences are MNHNS and SASEGT. The length of the CDR3 is 12 residues. The CDR3 DNA reads as TGTGCCATCCGAAGGGAGGTGGAGACCCAGTACTTC. It codes for CAIRREVETQYF.